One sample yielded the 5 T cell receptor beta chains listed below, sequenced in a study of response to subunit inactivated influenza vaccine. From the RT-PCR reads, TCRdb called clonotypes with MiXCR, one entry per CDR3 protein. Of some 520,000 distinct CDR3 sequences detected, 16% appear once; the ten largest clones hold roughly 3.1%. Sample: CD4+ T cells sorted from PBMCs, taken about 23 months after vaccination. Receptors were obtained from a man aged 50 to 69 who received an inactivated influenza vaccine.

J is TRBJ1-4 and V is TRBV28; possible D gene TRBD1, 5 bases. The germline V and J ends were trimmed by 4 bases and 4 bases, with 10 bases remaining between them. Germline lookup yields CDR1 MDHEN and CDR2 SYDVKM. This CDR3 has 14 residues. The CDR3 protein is CASSSGAGNEKLFF. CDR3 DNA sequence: TGTGCCAGCAGTTCTGGGGCGGGTAATGAAAAACTGTTTTTT.

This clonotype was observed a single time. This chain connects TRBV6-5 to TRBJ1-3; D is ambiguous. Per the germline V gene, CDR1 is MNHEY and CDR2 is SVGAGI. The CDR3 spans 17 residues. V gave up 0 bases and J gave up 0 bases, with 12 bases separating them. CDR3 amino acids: CASSYSWQPPSGNTIYF. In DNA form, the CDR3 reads TGTGCCAGCAGTTACTCGTGGCAGCCTCCCTCTGGAAACACCATATATTTT.

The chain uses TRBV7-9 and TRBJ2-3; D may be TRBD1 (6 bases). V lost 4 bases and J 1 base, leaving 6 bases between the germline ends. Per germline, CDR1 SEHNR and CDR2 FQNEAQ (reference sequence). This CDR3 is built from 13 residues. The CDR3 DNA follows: TGTGCCAGCAGCTGGACAGGCACAGATACGCAGTATTTT. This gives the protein CASSWTGTDTQYF.

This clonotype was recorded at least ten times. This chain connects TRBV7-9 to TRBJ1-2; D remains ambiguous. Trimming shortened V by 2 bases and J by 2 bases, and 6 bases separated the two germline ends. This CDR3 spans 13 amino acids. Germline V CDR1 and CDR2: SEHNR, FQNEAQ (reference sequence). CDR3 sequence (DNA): TGTGCCAGCAGCTTATCAGAAAACTATGGCTACACCTTC. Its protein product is CASSLSENYGYTF.

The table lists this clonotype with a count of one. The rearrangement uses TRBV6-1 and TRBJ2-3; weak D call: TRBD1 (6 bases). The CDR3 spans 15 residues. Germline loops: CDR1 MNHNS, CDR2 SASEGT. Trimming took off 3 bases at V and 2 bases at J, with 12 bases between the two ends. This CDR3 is CASSDQGGITDTQYF. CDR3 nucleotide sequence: TGTGCCAGCAGTGACCAAGGGGGTATCACAGATACGCAGTATTTT.